A single sample gave rise to the 3 T cell receptor beta chains below, sequenced in a study of Ad26.COV2.S vaccination and SARS-CoV-2 variants. Data came from immunoSEQ multiplex PCR; TCRdb stores just in-frame clones and leaves some out. In the table there are about 350,000 clones, about 91% of which are singletons. The material was peripheral blood, obtained after recovery from COVID-19. These receptors were collected from a human donor who had recovered from COVID-19.

The chain joins TRBV11-2 to TRBJ1-5, with D maybe TRBD1 (5 bases). V was cut by 3 bases and J by 2 bases, with 8 bases left in between. The CDR3 is 14 amino acids. Per the germline V gene, CDR1 is SGHAT and CDR2 is FQNNGV. CDR3 loop: CASSFQGGNQPQHF. CDR3 sequence (DNA): TGTGCCAGCAGCTTCCAGGGAGGCAATCAGCCCCAGCATTTT.

This chain connects TRBV6-5 to TRBJ2-7; a weak D match, TRBD2 (5 bases). Germline V gene sequence: CDR1 MNHEY, CDR2 SVGAGI. The CDR3 consists of 13 residues. Trimming shortened V by 6 bases and J by 5 bases, and 14 bases separated the two germline ends. In DNA, the CDR3 is TGTGCCAGCAGCCGTTCCGGGGAGAACGAGCAGTACTTC. Translation gives CASSRSGENEQYF.

About this clone itself: The junction does not match germline at one end; this may be a read error. Other DNA sequences in this specimen translate into the identical CDR3. The chain uses TRBV2 and TRBJ1-3, with 7 bases fitting TRBD1. Germline V gene lookup returns CDR1 SNHLY and CDR2 FYNNEI. This CDR3 spans 15 amino acids. The CDR3 bases are TGTGCCAGCAGTGTCAGTCGGACAGGCAGAAATACCATATATTTT. This sequence encodes CASSVSRTGRNTIYF. Full variable domain (rest looked up from reference TRBV2 and TRBJ1-3): EPEVTQTPSHQVTQMGQEVILRCVPISNHLYFYWYRQILGQKVEFLVSFYNNEISEKSEIFDDQFSVERPDGSNFTLKIRSTKLEDSAMYFCASSVSRTGRNTIYFGEGSWLTVV.